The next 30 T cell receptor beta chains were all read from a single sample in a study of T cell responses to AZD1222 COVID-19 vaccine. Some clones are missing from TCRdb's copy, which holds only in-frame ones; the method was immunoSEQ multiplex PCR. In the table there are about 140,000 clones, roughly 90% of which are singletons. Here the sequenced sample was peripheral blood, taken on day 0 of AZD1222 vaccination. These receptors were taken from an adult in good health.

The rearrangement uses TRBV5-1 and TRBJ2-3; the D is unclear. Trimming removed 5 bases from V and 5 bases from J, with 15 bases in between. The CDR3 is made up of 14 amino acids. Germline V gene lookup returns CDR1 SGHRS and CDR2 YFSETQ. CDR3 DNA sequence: TGCGCCAGCAGTTATAGCTGGGTGGGAGATACGCAGTATTTT. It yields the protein CASSYSWVGDTQYF.

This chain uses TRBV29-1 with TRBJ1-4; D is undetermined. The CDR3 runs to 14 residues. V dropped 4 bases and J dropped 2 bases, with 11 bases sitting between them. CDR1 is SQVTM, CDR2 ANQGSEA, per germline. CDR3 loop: CSVVGGGTNEKLFF. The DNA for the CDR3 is TGCAGCGTTGTGGGAGGCGGGACTAATGAAAAACTGTTTTTT.

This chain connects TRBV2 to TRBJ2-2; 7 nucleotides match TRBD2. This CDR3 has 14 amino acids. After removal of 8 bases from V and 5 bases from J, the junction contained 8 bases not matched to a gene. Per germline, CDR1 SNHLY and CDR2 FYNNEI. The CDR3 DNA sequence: TGTGCCAGCTCCCCGCGGGAGAAGACCGGGGAGCTGTTTTTT. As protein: CASSPREKTGELFF.

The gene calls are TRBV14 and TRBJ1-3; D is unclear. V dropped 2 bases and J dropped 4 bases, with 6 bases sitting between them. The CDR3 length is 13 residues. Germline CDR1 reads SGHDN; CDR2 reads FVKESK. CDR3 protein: CASSQRLGNTIYF. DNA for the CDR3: TGTGCCAGCAGCCAAAGATTAGGAAACACCATATATTTT.

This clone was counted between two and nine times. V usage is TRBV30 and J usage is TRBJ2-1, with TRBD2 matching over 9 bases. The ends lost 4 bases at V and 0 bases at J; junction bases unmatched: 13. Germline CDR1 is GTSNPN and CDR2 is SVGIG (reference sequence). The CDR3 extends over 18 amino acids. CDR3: CAWTRPLDSGSSYNEQFF. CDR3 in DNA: TGTGCCTGGACCCGCCCCCTAGATAGCGGGAGCTCCTACAATGAGCAGTTCTTC.

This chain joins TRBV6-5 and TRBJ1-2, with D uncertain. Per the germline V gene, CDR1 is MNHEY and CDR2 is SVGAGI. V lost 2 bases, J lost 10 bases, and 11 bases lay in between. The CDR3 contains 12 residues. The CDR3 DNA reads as TGTGCCAGCAGTTACCAGTCCGGAAACTACACCTTC. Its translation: CASSYQSGNYTF.

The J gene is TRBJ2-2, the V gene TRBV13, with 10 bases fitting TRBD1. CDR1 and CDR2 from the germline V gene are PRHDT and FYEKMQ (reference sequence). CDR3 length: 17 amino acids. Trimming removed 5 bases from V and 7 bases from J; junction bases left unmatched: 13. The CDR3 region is CASSQATGGRRVGELFF. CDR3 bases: TGTGCCAGCAGCCAAGCGACAGGGGGCAGAAGGGTCGGGGAGCTGTTTTTT.

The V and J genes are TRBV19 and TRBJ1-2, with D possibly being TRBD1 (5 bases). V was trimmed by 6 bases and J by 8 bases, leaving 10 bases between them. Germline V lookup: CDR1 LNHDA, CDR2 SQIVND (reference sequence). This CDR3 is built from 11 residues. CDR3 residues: CASRGRAGYTF. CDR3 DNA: TGTGCCAGTAGGGGCAGGGCCGGCTACACCTTC.

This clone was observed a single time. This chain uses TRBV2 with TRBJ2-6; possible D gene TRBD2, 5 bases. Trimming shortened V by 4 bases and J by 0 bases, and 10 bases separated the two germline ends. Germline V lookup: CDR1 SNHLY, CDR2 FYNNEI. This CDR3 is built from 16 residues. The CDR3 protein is CASSAVGVSGANVLTF. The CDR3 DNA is TGTGCCAGCAGTGCTGTGGGAGTCTCTGGGGCCAACGTCCTGACTTTC. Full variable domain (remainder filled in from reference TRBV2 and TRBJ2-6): EPEVTQTPSHQVTQMGQEVILRCVPISNHLYFYWYRQILGQKVEFLVSFYNNEISEKSEIFDDQFSVERPDGSNFTLKIRSTKLEDSAMYFCASSAVGVSGANVLTFGAGSRLTVL.

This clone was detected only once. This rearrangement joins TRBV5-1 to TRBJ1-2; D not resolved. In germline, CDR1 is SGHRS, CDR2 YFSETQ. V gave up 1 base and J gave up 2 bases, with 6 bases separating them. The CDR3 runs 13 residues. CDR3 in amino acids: CASSLTENYGYTF. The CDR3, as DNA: TGCGCCAGCAGCTTGACAGAAAACTATGGCTACACCTTC.

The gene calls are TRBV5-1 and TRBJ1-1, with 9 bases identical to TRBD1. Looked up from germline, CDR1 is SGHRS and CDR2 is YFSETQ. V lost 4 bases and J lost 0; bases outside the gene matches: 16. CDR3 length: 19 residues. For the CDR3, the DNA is TGCGCCAGCAGCCAACCAATCAACGGGACAGGGACTATGAACACTGAAGCTTTCTTT. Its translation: CASSQPINGTGTMNTEAFF. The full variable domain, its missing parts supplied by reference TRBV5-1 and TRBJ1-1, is KAGVTQTPRYLIKTRGQQVTLSCSPISGHRSVSWYQQTPGQGLQFLFEYFSETQRNKGNFPGRFSGRQFSNSRSEMNVSTLELGDSALYLCASSQPINGTGTMNTEAFFGQGTRLTVV.

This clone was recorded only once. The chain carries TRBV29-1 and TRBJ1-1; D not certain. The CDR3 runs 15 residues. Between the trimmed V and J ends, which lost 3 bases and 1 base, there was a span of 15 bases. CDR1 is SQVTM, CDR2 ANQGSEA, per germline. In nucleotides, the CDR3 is TGCAGCGTTGAGCGTCCCACAGCTACGAACACTGAAGCTTTCTTT. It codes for CSVERPTATNTEAFF.

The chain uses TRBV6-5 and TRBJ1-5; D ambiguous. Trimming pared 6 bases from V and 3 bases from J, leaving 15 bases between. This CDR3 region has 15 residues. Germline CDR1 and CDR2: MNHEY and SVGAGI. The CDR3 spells CASSRPRDLNQPQHF. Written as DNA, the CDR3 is TGTGCCAGCAGCCGCCCAAGGGATCTCAATCAGCCCCAGCATTTT.

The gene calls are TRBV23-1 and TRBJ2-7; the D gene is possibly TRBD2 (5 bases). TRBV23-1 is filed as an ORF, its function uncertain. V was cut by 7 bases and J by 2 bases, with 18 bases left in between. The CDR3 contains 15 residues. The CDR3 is CASIHQRTRAYEQYF. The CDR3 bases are TGCGCCAGCATCCACCAACGGACTCGCGCCTACGAGCAGTACTTC.

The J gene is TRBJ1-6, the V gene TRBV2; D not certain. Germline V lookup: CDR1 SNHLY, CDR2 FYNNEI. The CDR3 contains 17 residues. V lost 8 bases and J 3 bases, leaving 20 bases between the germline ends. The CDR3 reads CASSTSGPAFYNSPLHF. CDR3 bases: TGTGCCAGCTCTACCTCGGGCCCGGCTTTCTATAATTCACCCCTCCACTTT.

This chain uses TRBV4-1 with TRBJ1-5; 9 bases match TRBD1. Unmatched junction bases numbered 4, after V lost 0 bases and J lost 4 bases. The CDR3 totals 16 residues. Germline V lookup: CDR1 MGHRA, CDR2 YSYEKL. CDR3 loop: CASSQDDRGGNQPQHF. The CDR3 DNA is TGCGCCAGCAGCCAAGATGACAGGGGGGGAAATCAGCCCCAGCATTTT.

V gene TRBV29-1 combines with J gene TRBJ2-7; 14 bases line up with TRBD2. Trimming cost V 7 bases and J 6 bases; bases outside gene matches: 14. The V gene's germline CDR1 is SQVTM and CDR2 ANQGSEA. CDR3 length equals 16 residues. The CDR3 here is CSASPGLAGVLGEQYF. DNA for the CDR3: TGCAGCGCATCACCGGGACTAGCGGGAGTATTGGGCGAGCAGTACTTC.

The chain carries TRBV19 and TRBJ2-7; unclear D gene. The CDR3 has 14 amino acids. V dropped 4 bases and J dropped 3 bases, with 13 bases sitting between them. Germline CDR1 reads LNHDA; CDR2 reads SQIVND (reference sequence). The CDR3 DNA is TGTGCCAGTAGTAGATCCCCAGAAAGCTACGAGCAGTACTTC. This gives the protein CASSRSPESYEQYF.

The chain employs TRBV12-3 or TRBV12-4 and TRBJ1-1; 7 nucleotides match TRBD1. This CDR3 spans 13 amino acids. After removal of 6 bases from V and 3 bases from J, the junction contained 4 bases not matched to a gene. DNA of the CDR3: TGTGCCAGCAGCCGAACAGGGGACACTGAAGCTTTCTTT. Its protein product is CASSRTGDTEAFF.

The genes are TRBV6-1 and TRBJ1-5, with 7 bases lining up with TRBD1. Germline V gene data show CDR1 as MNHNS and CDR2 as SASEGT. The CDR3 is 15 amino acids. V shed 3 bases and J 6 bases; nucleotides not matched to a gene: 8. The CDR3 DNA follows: TGTGCCAGCAGTGATAGACAGGGAGCGGGTCAGCCCCAGCATTTT. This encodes CASSDRQGAGQPQHF.

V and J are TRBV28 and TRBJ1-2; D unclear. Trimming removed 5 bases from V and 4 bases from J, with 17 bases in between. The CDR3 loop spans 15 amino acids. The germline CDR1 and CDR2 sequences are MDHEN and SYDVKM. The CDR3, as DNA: TGTGCCAGCAGTACACGACACGGGTATGGCTATGGCTACACCTTC. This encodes CASSTRHGYGYGYTF.

DNA of the CDR3: TGTGCCAGCAGCGCGGGGACTAGCCCGCCGCAGACCCAGTACTTC. Amino acids: CASSAGTSPPQTQYF. The chain couples TRBV6-5 to TRBJ2-5; 9 bases are shared with TRBD2. Germline CDR1 and CDR2: MNHEY and SVGAGI. Germline trimming cut 6 bases from V and 6 bases from J; bases unmatched to any gene: 11. There are 15 residues in the CDR3.

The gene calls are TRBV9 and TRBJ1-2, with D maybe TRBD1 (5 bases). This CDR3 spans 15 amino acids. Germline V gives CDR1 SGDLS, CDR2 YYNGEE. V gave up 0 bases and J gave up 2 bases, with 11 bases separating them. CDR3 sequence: CASSVGQGTNYGYTF. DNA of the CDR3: TGTGCCAGCAGCGTAGGGCAGGGAACGAACTATGGCTACACCTTC. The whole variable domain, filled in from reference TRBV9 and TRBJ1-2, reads DSGVTQTPKHLITATGQRVTLRCSPRSGDLSVYWYQQSLDQGLQFLIQYYNGEERAKGNILERFSAQQFPDLHSELNLSSLELGDSALYFCASSVGQGTNYGYTFGSGTRLTVV.

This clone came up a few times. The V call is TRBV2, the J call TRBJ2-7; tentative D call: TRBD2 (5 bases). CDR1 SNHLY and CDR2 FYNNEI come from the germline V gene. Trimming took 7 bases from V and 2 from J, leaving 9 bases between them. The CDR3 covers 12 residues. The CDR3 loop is CASTPGTYEQYF. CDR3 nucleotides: TGTGCCAGCACCCCCGGGACCTACGAGCAGTACTTC.

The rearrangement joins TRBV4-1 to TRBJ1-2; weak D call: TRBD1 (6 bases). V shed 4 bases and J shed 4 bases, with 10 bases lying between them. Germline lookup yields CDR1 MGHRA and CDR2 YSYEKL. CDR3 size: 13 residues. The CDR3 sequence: CASSLDRSYGYTF. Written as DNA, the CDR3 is TGCGCCAGCAGCCTCGACAGGAGCTATGGCTACACCTTC.

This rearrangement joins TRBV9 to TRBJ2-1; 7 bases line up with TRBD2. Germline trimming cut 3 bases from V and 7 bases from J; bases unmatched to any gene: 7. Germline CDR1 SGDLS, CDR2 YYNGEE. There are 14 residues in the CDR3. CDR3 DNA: TGTGCCAGCAGCGAGGCGGGAGCAGGGAATGAGCAGTTCTTC. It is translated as CASSEAGAGNEQFF. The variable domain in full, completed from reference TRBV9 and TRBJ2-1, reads DSGVTQTPKHLITATGQRVTLRCSPRSGDLSVYWYQQSLDQGLQFLIQYYNGEERAKGNILERFSAQQFPDLHSELNLSSLELGDSALYFCASSEAGAGNEQFFGPGTRLTVL.

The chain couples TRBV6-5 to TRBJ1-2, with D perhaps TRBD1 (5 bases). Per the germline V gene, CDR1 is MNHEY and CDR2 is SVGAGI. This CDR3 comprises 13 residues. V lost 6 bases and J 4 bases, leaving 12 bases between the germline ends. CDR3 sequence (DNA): TGTGCCAGCAGGGGGACGGACCTCTATGGCTACACCTTC. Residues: CASRGTDLYGYTF.

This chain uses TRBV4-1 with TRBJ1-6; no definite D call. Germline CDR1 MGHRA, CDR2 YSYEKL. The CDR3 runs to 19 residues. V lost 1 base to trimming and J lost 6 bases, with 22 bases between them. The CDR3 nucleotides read TGCGCCAGCAGCCAAGGAAGAGGGATGATGGTCGGTGGTAATTCACCCCTCCACTTT. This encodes CASSQGRGMMVGGNSPLHF.

The CDR3 DNA sequence: TGTGCCAGCAGTGATCCGGGACTAGCGACAGATACGCAGTATTTT. Translating it yields CASSDPGLATDTQYF. This chain uses TRBV2 with TRBJ2-3; 10 positions agree with TRBD2. The junction had 3 bases not matched to a gene; V was cut back by 3 bases and J by 3 bases. CDR1 SNHLY and CDR2 FYNNEI come from the germline V gene. This CDR3 spans 15 amino acids.

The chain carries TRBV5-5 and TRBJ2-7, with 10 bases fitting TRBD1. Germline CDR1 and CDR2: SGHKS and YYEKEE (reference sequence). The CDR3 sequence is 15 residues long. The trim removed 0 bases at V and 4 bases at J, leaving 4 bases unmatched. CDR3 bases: TGTGCCAGCAGCTTGGCCGGGACAGGGGTATACGAGCAGTACTTC. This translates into CASSLAGTGVYEQYF.